Included here is one T cell receptor (beta chain) sequence, with context. This sample is drawn from a study of shared T cell receptors in the human thymus. The CDR3 consists of 15 residues. V was pared by 6 bases and J by 3 bases, with 3 bases of the junction left unmatched. Germline loops: CDR1 MDHEN, CDR2 SYDVKM. Sequenced by immunoSEQ multiplex PCR; TCRdb stores in-frame clones only, minus some. The sample lists hundreds of thousands of clones, approximately 88% occurring once. This sample also belongs to another study, concerning human thymus T cells. This second study notes: Thymus pieces cut out during corrective heart surgery were the tissue that was used. Gene usage for V and J segments appeared biased in thymic and blood repertoires. Highly overlapping thymic repertoires among unrelated individuals were reported in related research.

The receptor's source is a boy in the first two years of life with a congenital heart defect. Sample: thymocytes. The V and J genes are TRBV28 and TRBJ2-1, with 12 nucleotides matching TRBD2. The CDR3 sequence is CASSSLAGGYNEQFF. DNA of the CDR3: TGTGCCAGCAGCTCACTAGCGGGAGGCTACAATGAGCAGTTCTTC.